The 8 T cell receptor beta chains given below trace back to one sample, sequenced in a study of early T cells in non-severe SARS-CoV-2 infection. TCRdb analysed the 5' RACE reads with MiXCR anew, one entry per CDR3 protein. The sample has tens of thousands of distinct CDR3 sequences, under 30% seen once. This material consisted of whole blood, taken at baseline. The receptors were gathered from an adult who was a healthcare worker with PCR-confirmed SARS-CoV-2 infection or an uninfected control (not recorded which).

This clonotype was seen ten or more times. V and J are TRBV7-7 and TRBJ2-2; the D is unclear. V gave up 5 bases and J gave up 7 bases, with 17 bases separating them. This CDR3 has 15 residues. Germline CDR1 SSHAT, CDR2 FNYEAQ (reference sequence). CDR3 DNA: TGTGCCAGCAGCCCGCGGCCCGGCACGGGCGGGGAGCTGTTTTTT. Its protein is CASSPRPGTGGELFF.

The genes are TRBV20-1 and TRBJ2-5, with a possible D match to TRBD1 (6 bases). The CDR3 loop spans 13 amino acids. Germline CDR1 reads DFQATT; CDR2 reads SNEGSKA (reference sequence). Trimming shortened V by 5 bases and J by 3 bases, and 13 bases separated the two germline ends. This chain's CDR3 is CSAGDTGKETQYF. The CDR3 nucleotides read TGCAGTGCTGGGGATACAGGGAAAGAGACCCAGTACTTC.

The chain uses TRBV24-1 and TRBJ2-3; D uncertain. This CDR3 comprises 15 residues. Germline V gene sequence: CDR1 KGHDR, CDR2 SFDVKD. V was shortened by 5 bases and J by 0 bases, with 11 bases between the two germline ends. CDR3 bases: TGTGCCACCAGTGCGGGCACTTCTAGCACAGATACGCAGTATTTT. Amino acid sequence: CATSAGTSSTDTQYF.

This clonotype was detected a few times. The V and J genes are TRBV19 and TRBJ1-2, with TRBD1 as a possible D gene (6 bases). V lost 3 bases, J lost 3 bases, and 14 bases lay in between. The CDR3 is 15 amino acids. Germline-derived CDR1 and CDR2 are LNHDA and SQIVND (reference sequence). CDR3 DNA sequence: TGTGCCAGTAGTATCCCCGGACAGCCTTACTATGGCTACACCTTC. It codes for CASSIPGQPYYGYTF.

The chain joins TRBV30 to TRBJ2-7; 9 nucleotides align to TRBD1. V trimming: 2 bases; J trimming: 5 bases; junction bases outside the gene matches: 7. Germline-derived CDR1 and CDR2 are GTSNPN and SVGIG (reference sequence). The CDR3 is 14 amino acids. The CDR3 coding sequence is TGTGCCTGGAGTTACACAGGGGGCGCGCACGAGCAGTACTTC. It yields the protein CAWSYTGGAHEQYF.

This chain uses TRBV2 with TRBJ2-1; maybe TRBD1 (5 bases). Trimming cost V 6 bases and J 3 bases, with 12 bases left between them. Germline V gives CDR1 SNHLY, CDR2 FYNNEI. The CDR3 is 14 residues long. The CDR3 DNA reads TGTGCCAGCAGAGGGTGGCAGGGCTACAATGAGCAGTTCTTC. Its protein is CASRGWQGYNEQFF.

This clonotype was seen more than once but under ten times. The chain joins TRBV18 to TRBJ1-1; D is undetermined. Trimming left V 3 bases short and J 3 bases short, with 11 bases between. CDR3 size: 14 residues. The germline CDR1 and CDR2 sequences are KGHSH and LQKENI. CDR3: CASSPLSTDTEAFF. The CDR3 DNA is TGTGCCAGCTCACCCTTGTCGACGGACACTGAAGCTTTCTTT.

This clonotype appeared many times. This sequence joins TRBV14 and TRBJ1-2; 7 bases match TRBD1. The CDR3 totals 13 residues. Germline assignment: CDR1 SGHDN and CDR2 FVKESK. The V gene end was trimmed by 1 base and the J gene end by 7 bases; junction bases not matched to a gene: 3. In DNA form, the CDR3 reads TGTGCCAGCAGCCAAGGCAGGGGGTTTGGCTACACCTTC. It encodes CASSQGRGFGYTF.